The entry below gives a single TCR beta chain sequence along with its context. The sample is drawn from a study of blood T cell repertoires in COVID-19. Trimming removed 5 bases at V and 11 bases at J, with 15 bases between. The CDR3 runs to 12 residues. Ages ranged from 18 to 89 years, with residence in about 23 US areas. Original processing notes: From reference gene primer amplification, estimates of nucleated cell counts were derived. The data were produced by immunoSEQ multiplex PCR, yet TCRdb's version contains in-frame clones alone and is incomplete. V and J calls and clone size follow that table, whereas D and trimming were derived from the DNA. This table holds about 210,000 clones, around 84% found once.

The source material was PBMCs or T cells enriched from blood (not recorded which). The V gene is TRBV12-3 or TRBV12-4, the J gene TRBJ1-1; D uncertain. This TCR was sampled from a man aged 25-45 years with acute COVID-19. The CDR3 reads CASSRVSGSAFF. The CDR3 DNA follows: TGTGCCAGCAGTAGGGTTTCGGGGTCGGCTTTCTTT.